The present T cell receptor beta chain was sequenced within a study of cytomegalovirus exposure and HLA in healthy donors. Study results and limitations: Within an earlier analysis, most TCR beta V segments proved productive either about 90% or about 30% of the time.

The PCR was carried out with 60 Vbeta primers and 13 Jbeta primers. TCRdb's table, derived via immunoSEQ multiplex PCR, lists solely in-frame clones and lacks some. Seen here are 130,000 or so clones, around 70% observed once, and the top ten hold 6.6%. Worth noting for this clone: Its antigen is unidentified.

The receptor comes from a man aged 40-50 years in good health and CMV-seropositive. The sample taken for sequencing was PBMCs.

The CDR3 spells CASNEGGFDTEAFF. Here the CDR3 DNA reads TGTGCCAGCAACGAGGGGGGGTTCGACACTGAAGCTTTCTTT. This sequence joins TRBV2 and TRBJ1-1, with D tentatively TRBD1 (6 bases). Germline V gives CDR1 SNHLY, CDR2 FYNNEI. The CDR3 consists of 14 residues. Trimming left V 7 bases short and J 3 bases short, with 15 bases between.